This passage covers 18 T cell receptor beta chains from one sample sequenced in a study of OX40 agonist ivuxolimab in advanced cancers. Using immunoSEQ multiplex PCR, the repertoire was profiled, and TCRdb retains in-frame clones only, with some absent. The data show around 25,000 clones, with around four fifths seen just once and more than 1.2% held by the top ten. This specimen was CD4+ or CD8+ T cells sorted from blood, taken in a trial of the OX40 agonist ivuxolimab. The source of these receptors is an adult with an advanced solid tumor such as melanoma, head and neck, liver or kidney cancer.

The chain carries TRBV28 and TRBJ2-5; 10 nucleotides line up with TRBD2. Unmatched junction bases numbered 8, after V lost 2 bases and J lost 5 bases. Germline V CDR1 and CDR2: MDHEN, SYDVKM. The CDR3 has 16 residues. CDR3 bases: TGTGCCAGCAGTTTACTGTTGAGCGGGAGGGGGGAGACCCAGTACTTC. Translating it yields CASSLLLSGRGETQYF.

The chain combines TRBV5-1 with TRBJ2-7; a possible D gene is TRBD1 (6 bases). CDR3 length equals 14 residues. V was trimmed by 0 bases and J by 7 bases, leaving 14 bases between them. CDR1 and CDR2 (germline): SGHRS, YFSETQ. The CDR3: CASSLGTGLGEQYF. CDR3 in DNA: TGCGCCAGCAGCTTGGGAACAGGGTTGGGGGAGCAGTACTTC.

The genes are TRBV6-1 and TRBJ2-7; TRBD2 matches at 9 bases. CDR1 is MNHNS and CDR2 is SASEGT in the germline V gene. With 7 bases clipped from V and 4 bases from J, the junction kept 5 bases outside the gene matches. The CDR3 runs 13 residues. The CDR3 DNA reads as TGTGCCAGCAAGCTAGCGGGACTTTACGAGCAGTACTTC. Encoded protein: CASKLAGLYEQYF.

This rearrangement joins TRBV7-8 to TRBJ2-4, with TRBD2 matching over 13 bases. This CDR3 has 14 amino acids. Germline CDR1 is SGHVS and CDR2 is FQNEAQ. The V gene end was trimmed by 5 bases and the J gene end by 7 bases; junction bases not matched to a gene: 2. CDR3 region: CASSPGLAGNIQYF. As DNA, the CDR3 is TGTGCCAGCAGCCCGGGACTAGCGGGGAACATTCAGTACTTC.

V gene TRBV19 combines with J gene TRBJ2-7, with a possible D match to TRBD1 (6 bases). CDR3 size: 14 residues. CDR1 is LNHDA, CDR2 SQIVND, per germline (reference sequence). The ends were cut back, 1 base at V and 3 bases at J, with 10 bases in the middle. As DNA, the CDR3 is TGTGCCAGTAGTATAGCGGGACACCTCTACGAGCAGTACTTC. This translates into CASSIAGHLYEQYF.

The V call is TRBV6-1, the J call TRBJ2-2, with D possibly TRBD1 on 5 matching bases. The germline V gene encodes CDR1 MNHNS and CDR2 SASEGT. The CDR3 is made up of 15 amino acids. The ends were cut back, 6 bases at V and 8 bases at J, with 19 bases in the middle. The CDR3 reads CASRHQGLRSGELFF. In DNA, the CDR3 is TGTGCCAGCAGACATCAGGGCCTAAGGAGTGGGGAGCTGTTTTTT.

The rearrangement links TRBV4-1 to TRBJ2-3; 9 bases map to TRBD1. V dropped 0 bases and J dropped 7; count of bases not matched to a gene: 8. Germline values: CDR1 MGHRA, CDR2 YSYEKL. The CDR3 runs to 16 residues. The CDR3 is CASSQEGGQGLHTQYF. Here the CDR3 DNA reads TGCGCCAGCAGCCAAGAGGGGGGACAGGGTTTACATACGCAGTATTTT.

The chain employs TRBV2 and TRBJ2-3; 7 bases line up with TRBD2. CDR3 length: 16 residues. Trimming cost V 4 bases and J 0 bases; bases outside gene matches: 7. Germline-derived CDR1 and CDR2 are SNHLY and FYNNEI. In DNA, the CDR3 is TGTGCCAGCAGTGGGGGTTGGGGAGGGAGCACAGATACGCAGTATTTT. As protein: CASSGGWGGSTDTQYF.

CDR3 nucleotide sequence: TGTGCCAGCAGCTTAGAACAGTCCGGGGGCTACACCTTC. Its protein product is CASSLEQSGGYTF. The gene calls are TRBV7-9 and TRBJ1-2, with D unresolved. Trimming took off 1 base at V and 8 bases at J, with 11 bases between the two ends. The CDR3 loop spans 13 amino acids. Germline V lookup: CDR1 SEHNR, CDR2 FQNEAQ (reference sequence).

The chain recombines TRBV7-2 with TRBJ1-2, with 9 bases that match TRBD1. CDR1 and CDR2 (germline): SGHTA, FQGNSA. The V and J ends lost 5 bases and 2 bases, in that order; junction bases with no gene match: 12. The CDR3 runs to 17 residues. The DNA for the CDR3 is TGTGCCAGCAGCCCCGCCCCCTACAGGGGGCGAAACTATGGCTACACCTTC. It codes for CASSPAPYRGRNYGYTF.

The rearrangement joins TRBV6-4 to TRBJ2-1; D is unclear. Germline V gene data show CDR1 as MRHNA and CDR2 as SNTAGT. The CDR3 totals 13 residues. Trimming pared 5 bases from V and 2 bases from J, leaving 7 bases between. The CDR3 nucleotides read TGTGCCAGCAGTCGCGAGACCTACAATGAGCAGTTCTTC. Its protein is CASSRETYNEQFF.

This chain uses TRBV6-1 with TRBJ2-1; tentatively, D is TRBD1 (5 bases). Germline V CDR1 and CDR2: MNHNS, SASEGT. Trimming took 6 bases from V and 9 from J, leaving 15 bases between them. The CDR3 is 13 amino acids. The CDR3 loop is CASRPTGVGEQFF. The CDR3 nucleotides are TGTGCCAGCAGGCCCACAGGTGTCGGTGAGCAGTTCTTC.

This chain connects TRBV28 to TRBJ2-2; 9 bases agree with TRBD2. The CDR3 is 17 residues long. Germline values: CDR1 MDHEN, CDR2 SYDVKM. The ends lost 7 bases at V and 0 bases at J; junction bases unmatched: 9. Written as DNA, the CDR3 is TGTGCCAGCATCTTAGCGGGAGAGACCGCGAACACCGGGGAGCTGTTTTTT. Translating it yields CASILAGETANTGELFF.

This chain joins TRBV27 and TRBJ2-6; 7 nucleotides align to TRBD2. V shed 3 bases, J shed 1 base, and the junction held 0 bases outside the gene matches. Germline V gives CDR1 MNHEY, CDR2 SMNVEV (reference sequence). The CDR3 contains 15 residues. The CDR3 is CASSFGGSGANVLTF. The CDR3 nucleotides read TGTGCCAGCAGTTTCGGGGGGTCTGGGGCCAACGTCCTGACTTTC.

The chain has TRBV5-1 and TRBJ2-1, with D possibly TRBD1 on 5 matching bases. Germline loops: CDR1 SGHRS, CDR2 YFSETQ. The CDR3 extends over 14 amino acids. With 1 base removed from V and 7 bases from J, the gap between germline ends came to 12 bases. The CDR3 nucleotides are TGCGCCAGCAGCTTGCAGGGTGGTCCAAATGAGCAGTTCTTC. Protein product: CASSLQGGPNEQFF.

This clone was detected only once. V gene TRBV30 combines with J gene TRBJ1-3; D call uncertain. This CDR3 region has 14 residues. Germline V gives CDR1 GTSNPN, CDR2 SVGIG (reference sequence). Trimming took 0 bases from V and 2 from J, leaving 8 bases between them. The CDR3 DNA sequence: TGTGCCTGGAGTGTTAAAGAGACTGGAAACACCATATATTTT. Translation: CAWSVKETGNTIYF.

The chain uses TRBV4-1 and TRBJ1-2; D is undetermined. CDR1 and CDR2 from the germline V gene are MGHRA and YSYEKL. Trimming removed 5 bases from V and 2 bases from J, with 9 bases in between. The CDR3 covers 13 residues. The CDR3: CASSKQRNYGYTF. CDR3 DNA sequence: TGCGCCAGCAGCAAACAGAGAAACTATGGCTACACCTTC.

The chain recombines TRBV15 with TRBJ2-5, with TRBD2 as a possible D gene (6 bases). Germline V gives CDR1 LNHNV, CDR2 YYDKDF (reference sequence). The CDR3 contains 16 residues. V dropped 5 bases and J dropped 0 bases, with 16 bases sitting between them. The CDR3 region is CATSLRTNYNQETQYF. CDR3 bases: TGTGCCACCAGCTTACGGACTAACTACAACCAAGAGACCCAGTACTTC.